These 28 T cell receptor beta chains share one sample of origin, sequenced in a study of T cell responses to AZD1222 COVID-19 vaccine. Assay used: immunoSEQ multiplex PCR; TCRdb lists only in-frame clones, some missing. The repertoire consists of 150,000 or so clones, with 85% to 95% occurring once and the leading ten covering 1.2% to 1.5%. The sample consisted of peripheral blood, taken on day 0 of AZD1222 vaccination. Receptor source: an adult in good health.

The V gene is TRBV7-8, the J gene TRBJ1-1, with D unclear. Germline CDR1 reads SGHVS; CDR2 reads FQNEAQ. This CDR3 spans 14 amino acids. Trimming shortened V by 0 bases and J by 0 bases, and 5 bases separated the two germline ends. Here the CDR3 DNA reads TGTGCCAGCAGCTTAGCCCCTATGAACACTGAAGCTTTCTTT. It is translated as CASSLAPMNTEAFF.

V is TRBV4-3 and J is TRBJ2-5, with 13 bases fitting TRBD2. This CDR3 region has 15 residues. The ends lost 4 bases at V and 4 bases at J; junction bases unmatched: 3. Germline V gives CDR1 LGHNA, CDR2 YSLEER. The CDR3 sequence is CASSRGTSGIETQYF. The DNA for the CDR3 is TGCGCCAGCAGCCGGGGGACTAGCGGGATAGAGACCCAGTACTTC.

The chain links TRBV20-1 to TRBJ1-1; D call uncertain. The germline V and J ends were trimmed by 7 bases and 7 bases, with 13 bases remaining between them. Per the germline V gene, CDR1 is DFQATT and CDR2 is SNEGSKA (reference sequence). The CDR3 extends over 11 amino acids. CDR3 coding DNA: TGCAGTGGACTCAGGAATGGTGAAGCTTTCTTT. Its translation: CSGLRNGEAFF.

In regard to this clone: An end of the junction does not agree with germline; a read error may underlie this. The rearrangement links TRBV7-2 to TRBJ2-7, with 9 bases fitting TRBD2. CDR3 length equals 13 residues. Looked up from germline, CDR1 is SGHTA and CDR2 is FQGNSA. The CDR3 bases are TGTGCCAGCAGGTTAGCGGGAGCTAACGAGCAGTACTTC. This encodes CASRLAGANEQYF.

The DNA for the CDR3 is TGTGCCAGCAGCTTAAAAGGGTCCGGGGAGCTGTTTTTT. Translated: CASSLKGSGELFF. The chain combines TRBV7-3 with TRBJ2-2, with D unresolved. The CDR3 is 13 residues long. CDR1 and CDR2 (germline): SGHTA, FQGTGA. Trimming took 1 base from V and 6 from J, leaving 6 bases between them.

The genes are TRBV18 and TRBJ1-2, with TRBD1 matching 8 bases. The CDR3 has 14 amino acids. The germline CDR1 and CDR2 sequences are KGHSH and LQKENI. With 5 bases clipped from V and 3 bases from J, the junction kept 5 bases outside the gene matches. The CDR3 reads CASSASTGDYGYTF. The CDR3 DNA is TGTGCCAGCTCAGCTTCGACAGGGGACTATGGCTACACCTTC.

The count of this clone is one. Written as DNA, the CDR3 is TGTGCCAGCAGCCAAGAGGCTCAGGGGAATGAAAAACTGTTTTTT. Its translation is CASSQEAQGNEKLFF. V gene TRBV4-2 combines with J gene TRBJ1-4; perhaps TRBD1 as D (6 bases). The CDR3 covers 15 residues. The germline V gene encodes CDR1 LGHNA and CDR2 YNFKEQ. The V gene lost 0 bases and the J gene lost 5 bases, with 10 bases spanning the gap.

The CDR3: CASSRSGLGGTEAFF. CDR3 DNA sequence: TGTGCCAGCAGCCGGAGTGGTCTGGGCGGCACTGAAGCTTTCTTT. The chain couples TRBV7-9 to TRBJ1-1, with D unresolved. This CDR3 has 15 amino acids. Germline lookup yields CDR1 SEHNR and CDR2 FQNEAQ (reference sequence). V lost 5 bases and J 4 bases, leaving 17 bases between the germline ends.

The J gene is TRBJ1-1, the V gene TRBV10-3; D is unclear. This CDR3 is 14 amino acids long. V lost 6 bases and J 3 bases, leaving 14 bases between the germline ends. CDR1 is ENHRY, CDR2 SYGVKD, per germline. CDR3: CAISAGGGDTEAFF. The DNA of the CDR3 is TGTGCCATCAGCGCGGGCGGTGGGGACACTGAAGCTTTCTTT.

This clone was recorded a few times. The sample contains more than one DNA sequence encoding this CDR3. The chain links TRBV6-2 or TRBV6-3 to TRBJ2-7, with 7 bases matching TRBD2. Trimming took 2 bases from V and 0 from J; bases not matched to a gene: 1. CDR1 is MNHEY and CDR2 is SVGEGT in the germline V gene. The CDR3 runs to 14 residues. The CDR3 loop is CASSYGTNSYEQYF. CDR3 DNA: TGTGCCAGCAGTTACGGGACTAACTCCTACGAGCAGTACTTC.

The chain links TRBV12-2 to TRBJ2-7. TRBV12-2 is described as a pseudogene. The CDR3 has 10 residues. The DNA of the CDR3 is TGTGCAAGTCGCTTAGGCGAGCAGTACTTC. It encodes CASRLGEQYF.

Here the CDR3 reads CASSQGLQGSYNTEAFF. CDR3 nucleotide sequence: TGTGCCAGCAGCCAAGGGCTACAGGGGTCCTACAACACTGAAGCTTTCTTT. V and J are TRBV3-1 (or the pseudogene TRBV3-2) and TRBJ1-1, with TRBD1 matching 7 bases. CDR1 is LGHDT and CDR2 is YNNKEL in the germline V gene (reference sequence). This CDR3 contains 17 residues. V lost 1 base, J lost 2 bases, and 10 bases stayed unmatched.

The chain combines TRBV3-1 (or the pseudogene TRBV3-2) with TRBJ1-5, with TRBD1 matching over 8 bases. The J segment lost 5 bases and the V segment lost 1 base, leaving 7 bases of the junction unmatched. The germline V gene encodes CDR1 LGHDT and CDR2 YNNKEL (reference sequence). The length of the CDR3 is 16 residues. CDR3 amino acids: CASSQAPGTGDQPQHF. DNA of the CDR3: TGTGCCAGCAGCCAAGCCCCAGGGACAGGTGATCAGCCCCAGCATTTT.

This rearrangement joins TRBV18 to TRBJ2-2; perhaps TRBD1 as D (5 bases). V was pared by 0 bases and J by 0 bases, with 8 bases between. This CDR3 contains 16 residues. Germline V gene lookup returns CDR1 KGHSH and CDR2 LQKENI. This CDR3 reads CASSPPSGTNTGELFF. The CDR3 nucleotides are TGTGCCAGCTCACCACCGTCAGGGACGAACACCGGGGAGCTGTTTTTT.

The chain has TRBV6-5 and TRBJ1-1; weak D call: TRBD1 (5 bases). Germline values: CDR1 MNHEY, CDR2 SVGAGI. CDR3 length equals 12 residues. V shed 8 bases and J shed 4 bases, with 11 bases lying between them. CDR3 residues: CASHRGGTEAFF. CDR3 sequence (DNA): TGTGCCAGCCATAGGGGTGGCACTGAAGCTTTCTTT.

The V gene is TRBV11-2, the J gene TRBJ2-1; D tentatively fits TRBD1 or TRBD2 (5 bases each). Germline V lookup: CDR1 SGHAT, CDR2 FQNNGV. V was pared by 6 bases and J by 9 bases, with 18 bases between. The CDR3 has 14 amino acids. The CDR3 DNA sequence: TGTGCCAGCAGAGCATTTAGAGGGGACGGTGAGCAGTTCTTC. This sequence encodes CASRAFRGDGEQFF.

This sequence joins TRBV7-2 and TRBJ2-7; unclear D gene. V was pared by 4 bases and J by 0 bases, with 4 bases between. This CDR3 is built from 12 residues. Germline-derived CDR1 and CDR2 are SGHTA and FQGNSA. The CDR3: CASSYSSYEQYF. DNA for the CDR3: TGTGCCAGCAGCTACTCCTCCTACGAGCAGTACTTC.

Notes on this clone: At the DNA level, this CDR3 is encoded by other sequences in the same sample as well. V gene TRBV5-1 combines with J gene TRBJ2-5, with D possibly being TRBD2 (5 bases). Germline CDR1 reads SGHRS; CDR2 reads YFSETQ. Trimming left V 2 bases short and J 4 bases short, with 9 bases between. This CDR3 has 13 amino acids. The CDR3 is CASSFGGRETQYF. The CDR3 nucleotides are TGCGCCAGCAGCTTTGGAGGCCGAGAGACCCAGTACTTC.

The chain uses TRBV27 and TRBJ1-2, with 7 bases that match TRBD1. Germline CDR1 MNHEY, CDR2 SMNVEV (reference sequence). The CDR3 is 15 residues long. With 8 bases clipped from V and 1 base from J, the junction kept 10 bases outside the gene matches. The CDR3 nucleotides read TGTGCCAGCCTTCCCAGGGGGGGACTTAACTATGGCTACACCTTC. Its translation is CASLPRGGLNYGYTF.

The rearrangement joins TRBV7-6 to TRBJ2-7; D remains unclear. Germline V gene sequence: CDR1 SGHVS, CDR2 FNYEAQ. The V gene lost 1 base and the J gene lost 4 bases, with 14 bases spanning the gap. CDR3 length: 15 amino acids. The CDR3 sequence is CASSLERMGRYEQYF. The DNA of the CDR3 is TGTGCCAGCAGCTTAGAACGGATGGGCAGATACGAGCAGTACTTC.

This chain uses TRBV2 with TRBJ2-4, with a weak D call TRBD2 (5 bases). The CDR3 is 11 residues long. Looked up from germline, CDR1 is SNHLY and CDR2 is FYNNEI. V lost 8 bases and J 8 bases, leaving 10 bases between the germline ends. The CDR3 region has the DNA TGTGCCAGCTCCCCGCGGGACATTCAGTACTTC. Amino acids: CASSPRDIQYF. Together with reference TRBV2 and TRBJ2-4, the CDR3 gives the full variable domain: EPEVTQTPSHQVTQMGQEVILRCVPISNHLYFYWYRQILGQKVEFLVSFYNNEISEKSEIFDDQFSVERPDGSNFTLKIRSTKLEDSAMYFCASSPRDIQYFGAGTRLSVL.

In DNA form, the CDR3 reads TGTGCCAGCATCCTCCAAGGCCGTCATGGTTTCTTT. Protein product: CASILQGRHGFF. The chain recombines TRBV2 with TRBJ1-1; the D is unclear. This CDR3 is 12 amino acids long. From germline, CDR1 is SNHLY and CDR2 FYNNEI. V lost 7 bases and J lost 13, with 19 bases in between.

This clone was counted once. The chain employs TRBV19 and TRBJ2-1; 7 nucleotides align to TRBD1. V lost 5 bases and J lost 4; bases outside the gene matches: 8. In germline, CDR1 is LNHDA, CDR2 SQIVND (reference sequence). This CDR3 is 15 amino acids long. Here the CDR3 reads CASSSGTDLYNEQFF. CDR3 in DNA: TGTGCCAGTAGTTCCGGGACAGACCTATACAATGAGCAGTTCTTC.

The chain links TRBV11-2 to TRBJ2-3, with D possibly called TRBD1 or TRBD2 (5 bases each). CDR1 is SGHAT and CDR2 is FQNNGV in the germline V gene. The CDR3 covers 15 residues. Trimming stripped 2 bases from V and 4 bases from J, with 13 bases between. CDR3 region: CASSLLVGGSDTQYF. The CDR3 DNA follows: TGTGCCAGCAGCTTACTAGTTGGGGGATCAGATACGCAGTATTTT.

The rearrangement links TRBV29-1 to TRBJ2-1; TRBD2 aligns across 7 bases. CDR3 length: 15 amino acids. V dropped 4 bases and J dropped 4; count of bases not matched to a gene: 10. Germline V lookup: CDR1 SQVTM, CDR2 ANQGSEA. CDR3 sequence (DNA): TGCAGCGTTGGGTTGCGGGGGACTGGGTACAATGAGCAGTTCTTC. This translates into CSVGLRGTGYNEQFF.

The V and J genes are TRBV27 and TRBJ1-1, with 12 bases matching TRBD1. Germline V gene sequence: CDR1 MNHEY, CDR2 SMNVEV (reference sequence). The CDR3 length is 17 residues. The trim removed 3 bases at V and 0 bases at J, leaving 5 bases unmatched. CDR3: CASSFRDRGRLNTEAFF. As DNA, the CDR3 is TGTGCCAGCAGTTTCCGGGACAGGGGGCGTTTGAACACTGAAGCTTTCTTT.

The chain links TRBV27 to TRBJ1-2, with D possibly matching TRBD1 (6 bases). The ends were cut back, 0 bases at V and 4 bases at J, with 21 bases in the middle. This CDR3 region has 18 residues. The germline CDR1 and CDR2 sequences are MNHEY and SMNVEV (reference sequence). DNA of the CDR3: TGTGCCAGCAGTTTATCCCCTGCCTTGGACAGCACATTCTATGGCTACACCTTC. Translation gives CASSLSPALDSTFYGYTF.

V is TRBV2 and J is TRBJ1-2; D unresolved. The V gene's germline CDR1 is SNHLY and CDR2 FYNNEI. V was cut by 1 base and J by 4 bases, with 4 bases left in between. This CDR3 has 12 residues. DNA of the CDR3: TGTGCCAGCAGTGAAGTGCGCTATGGCTACACCTTC. It specifies CASSEVRYGYTF.